These T cell receptor beta chains were read from a single sample in a study of T cell responses to AZD1222 COVID-19 vaccine. TCRdb's table, derived via immunoSEQ multiplex PCR, lists solely in-frame clones and lacks some. The data hold 140,000 or so clones, with 88% observed a single time. Sequenced material: peripheral blood, taken 28 days after the second AZD1222 dose. These TCRs come from an adult who received the AZD1222 COVID-19 vaccine. The CDR3 runs from the conserved cysteine through the conserved F or W. The D gene is left open where the match is weak. Clone size is not always given. Where it is, it says once, few, many or a class for expanded clones.

d_call: -
v_call: TRBV28
clone_size: -
j_call: TRBJ2-7
cdr3_nt: TGTGCCAGCAGCCTCCGGGGGCGAAGGGTTGTCTACGAGCAGTACTTC
cdr3_aa: CASSLRGRRVVYEQYF

d_call: TRBD1
v_call: TRBV5-1
clone_size: -
j_call: TRBJ2-1
cdr3_nt: TGCGCCAGCAGCTTAGGACAGGGCTCCTACAATGAGCAGTTCTTC
cdr3_aa: CASSLGQGSYNEQFF

d_call: -
v_call: TRBV4-2
clone_size: -
j_call: TRBJ1-2
cdr3_nt: TGTGCCAGCAGCCAAGAGTCGGCGGTAGTGGGCTACACCTTC
cdr3_aa: CASSQESAVVGYTF

d_call: -
v_call: TRBV5-1
clone_size: -
j_call: TRBJ1-6
cdr3_nt: TGCGCCAGCAGCTTGGAGATCGGTTCACCCCTCCACTTT
cdr3_aa: CASSLEIGSPLHF

d_call: -
v_call: TRBV7-8
clone_size: once
j_call: TRBJ1-5
cdr3_nt: TGTGCCAGCAGCTTAAGTCTGCCCCGCAATCAGCCCCAGCATTTT
cdr3_aa: CASSLSLPRNQPQHF

d_call: -
v_call: TRBV11-2
clone_size: -
j_call: TRBJ2-2
cdr3_nt: TGTGCCAGCAGCCCGCGGGTCGGCGGGGAGCTGTTTTTT
cdr3_aa: CASSPRVGGELFF

d_call: -
v_call: TRBV6-5
clone_size: -
j_call: TRBJ1-1
cdr3_nt: TGTGCCAGCACTAGAGGGGAGAACACTGAAGCTTTCTTT
cdr3_aa: CASTRGENTEAFF

d_call: -
v_call: TRBV7-2
clone_size: -
j_call: TRBJ1-6
cdr3_nt: TGTGCCAGCAGCTCACAGGGTCTCGAAAATTCACCCCTCCACTTT
cdr3_aa: CASSSQGLENSPLHF

d_call: TRBD2
v_call: TRBV4-2
clone_size: -
j_call: TRBJ2-1
cdr3_nt: TGTGCCAGCAGCCTTACTAGCGTCGGGGGTGAGCAGTTCTTC
cdr3_aa: CASSLTSVGGEQFF

d_call: -
v_call: TRBV7-2
clone_size: -
j_call: TRBJ1-5
cdr3_nt: TGTGCCAGCAGCCCGACAGATAGCAATCAGCCCCAGCATTTT
cdr3_aa: CASSPTDSNQPQHF

d_call: -
v_call: TRBV4-1
clone_size: -
j_call: TRBJ2-1
cdr3_nt: TGCGCCAGCAGAGAAAGGAAAGAGCCCTACAATGAGCAGTTCTTC
cdr3_aa: CASRERKEPYNEQFF

d_call: -
v_call: TRBV5-6
clone_size: -
j_call: TRBJ1-5
cdr3_nt: TGTGCCAGCAGCTCAGAATTAGACAGGACTATCAGCCCCCAGCATTTT
cdr3_aa: CASSSELDRTISPQHF

d_call: -
v_call: TRBV4-3
clone_size: once
j_call: TRBJ2-7
cdr3_nt: TGCGCCAGCAGCCAAGATCAGTCCGCAGTCAATGCGATCTACGAGCAGTACTTC
cdr3_aa: CASSQDQSAVNAIYEQYF

d_call: -
v_call: TRBV6-2/TRBV6-3
clone_size: -
j_call: TRBJ1-2
cdr3_nt: TGTGCCAGCAGTTACAGGGCAGGGTATGGCTACACCTTC
cdr3_aa: CASSYRAGYGYTF

d_call: TRBD1
v_call: TRBV12-5
clone_size: -
j_call: TRBJ1-2
cdr3_nt: TGTGCTAGTGGTTTGGCTAAAGGCTATGAGACAGGGTGGTATGGCTACACCTTC
cdr3_aa: CASGLAKGYETGWYGYTF

d_call: -
v_call: TRBV5-1
clone_size: -
j_call: TRBJ2-7
cdr3_nt: TGCGCCAGCAGCTCGACTGGTAGCATATACGAGCAGTACTTC
cdr3_aa: CASSSTGSIYEQYF

d_call: TRBD1
v_call: TRBV7-6
clone_size: -
j_call: TRBJ2-1
cdr3_nt: TGTGCCAGCACCACTGGACAGGGCGATGAGCAGTTCTTC
cdr3_aa: CASTTGQGDEQFF

d_call: -
v_call: TRBV7-3
clone_size: few
j_call: TRBJ2-3
cdr3_nt: TGTGCCAGCAGCAGAGGCCGTTCCACAGATACGCAGTATTTT
cdr3_aa: CASSRGRSTDTQYF

d_call: -
v_call: TRBV7-9
clone_size: -
j_call: TRBJ2-7
cdr3_nt: TGTGCCAGCAGCCTCGGACTGACCTCCTACGAGCAGTACTTC
cdr3_aa: CASSLGLTSYEQYF

d_call: -
v_call: TRBV7-2
clone_size: -
j_call: TRBJ1-5
cdr3_nt: TGTGCCAGCAGCTTAGACAGGGTAAATCAGCCCCAGCATTTT
cdr3_aa: CASSLDRVNQPQHF

d_call: -
v_call: TRBV7-6
clone_size: -
j_call: TRBJ2-2
cdr3_nt: TGTGCCAGCAGCTTATCACAGACCAACACCGGGGAGCTGTTTTTT
cdr3_aa: CASSLSQTNTGELFF

d_call: -
v_call: TRBV4-2
clone_size: -
j_call: TRBJ1-5
cdr3_nt: TGTGCCAGCAGCCCTTATCTAACTAACACGAAAGGAGGCAATCAGCCCCAGCATTTT
cdr3_aa: CASSPYLTNTKGGNQPQHF

d_call: -
v_call: TRBV30
clone_size: -
j_call: TRBJ1-6
cdr3_nt: TGTGCCTTCGCGGGGCAGGGTAATTCACCCCTCCACTTT
cdr3_aa: CAFAGQGNSPLHF

d_call: TRBD1
v_call: TRBV11-2
clone_size: -
j_call: TRBJ2-7
cdr3_nt: TGTGCCAGCAGCCAGGGACAGACTATCTACGAGCAGTACTTC
cdr3_aa: CASSQGQTIYEQYF

d_call: -
v_call: TRBV6-5
clone_size: -
j_call: TRBJ2-7
cdr3_nt: TGTGCCAGCAGCTCCTCTCAGGGGAACGAGCAGTACTTC
cdr3_aa: CASSSSQGNEQYF

d_call: TRBD1
v_call: TRBV27
clone_size: -
j_call: TRBJ1-6
cdr3_nt: TGTGCCAGCAGGGACGGACAGGCATATAATTCACCCCTCCACTTT
cdr3_aa: CASRDGQAYNSPLHF

d_call: -
v_call: TRBV18
clone_size: -
j_call: TRBJ1-1
cdr3_nt: TGTGCCAGCTCAATCTCGGGAGGGAGCAACACTGAAGCTTTCTTT
cdr3_aa: CASSISGGSNTEAFF

d_call: TRBD2
v_call: TRBV28
clone_size: -
j_call: TRBJ2-7
cdr3_nt: TGTGCCAGCAGTGCCGGACTAGCGGTCGAGCAGTACTTC
cdr3_aa: CASSAGLAVEQYF

d_call: -
v_call: TRBV29-1
clone_size: many
j_call: TRBJ1-3
cdr3_nt: TGCAGCGTGACCGGGACGGATTCTGGAAACACCATATATTTT
cdr3_aa: CSVTGTDSGNTIYF